A single sample gave rise to the 16 T cell receptor beta chains below, sequenced in a study of shared clonotypes between healthy human individuals. Assay: immunoSEQ multiplex PCR; the TCRdb copy retains only in-frame clones and omits some. Among approximately 740,000 clones listed, approximately 79% were seen once. The sequenced sample consisted of memory CD4+ T cells sorted from blood. Sample subset: CD45RA-negative fraction. The receptors come from a woman under 40 in good health.

Note on this clone: Other DNA sequences in this sample translate to the same CDR3. The chain uses TRBV19 and TRBJ2-5; D is perhaps TRBD1 or TRBD2 (5 bases each). V shed 1 base and J shed 4 bases, with 7 bases lying between them. The length of the CDR3 is 13 residues. Germline lookup yields CDR1 LNHDA and CDR2 SQIVND (reference sequence). The CDR3 spells CASSIAGGETQYF. The DNA of the CDR3 is TGTGCCAGTAGTATAGCTGGGGGAGAGACCCAGTACTTC.

The chain is built from TRBV23-1 and TRBJ1-4; 10 bases are shared with TRBD1. TRBV23-1 is noted as an ORF with a role that remains uncertain. The V and J ends lost 0 bases and 8 bases, in that order; junction bases with no gene match: 12. This CDR3 has 18 residues. CDR3 DNA sequence: TGCGCCAGCAGTCAATCGGCGGGACAGGGGCGTATATGGGAAAAACTGTTTTTT. Protein sequence: CASSQSAGQGRIWEKLFF.

The chain has TRBV18 and TRBJ2-1; D ambiguous. The germline V gene encodes CDR1 KGHSH and CDR2 LQKENI. CDR3 size: 15 residues. The V end lost 3 bases, the J end lost 0 bases, and 9 bases lay between the germline ends. The CDR3: CASSPSVDSYNEQFF. Written as DNA, the CDR3 is TGTGCCAGCTCACCTTCGGTGGACTCCTACAATGAGCAGTTCTTC.

J is TRBJ2-7 and V is TRBV4-1; 10 bases fit TRBD1. The length of the CDR3 is 17 residues. CDR1 and CDR2 (germline): MGHRA, YSYEKL. V lost 0 bases, J lost 0 bases, and 5 bases stayed unmatched. CDR3 sequence (DNA): TGCGCCAGCAGCCAAGATGTTGGGACAGGGGTCTCCTACGAGCAGTACTTC. Protein sequence: CASSQDVGTGVSYEQYF.

This clone occurred many times. The chain combines TRBV6-1 with TRBJ2-7; tentative D call: TRBD1 (7 bases). The CDR3 has 15 amino acids. The V gene lost 6 bases and the J gene lost 3 bases, with 18 bases spanning the gap. CDR1 is MNHNS and CDR2 is SASEGT in the germline V gene. DNA of the CDR3: TGTGCCAGCAGACTGTACGCGGGACAGAACTACGAGCAGTACTTC. It encodes CASRLYAGQNYEQYF.

This rearrangement joins TRBV27 to TRBJ2-6; D gene uncertain. Germline-derived CDR1 and CDR2 are MNHEY and SMNVEV (reference sequence). This CDR3 has 13 residues. V lost 6 bases and J 4 bases, leaving 7 bases between the germline ends. The CDR3 DNA is TGTGCCAGCAGACCCTCGGGGGCCAACGTCCTGACTTTC. Protein product: CASRPSGANVLTF. Full variable domain (missing parts from reference TRBV27 and TRBJ2-6): EAQVTQNPRYLITVTGKKLTVTCSQNMNHEYMSWYRQDPGLGLRQIYYSMNVEVTDKGDVPEGYKVSRKEKRNFPLILESPSPNQTSLYFCASRPSGANVLTFGAGSRLTVL.

The chain uses TRBV28 and TRBJ2-7, with TRBD2 matching 9 bases. V dropped 3 bases and J dropped 3; count of bases not matched to a gene: 3. This CDR3 is 14 amino acids long. The germline V gene encodes CDR1 MDHEN and CDR2 SYDVKM. Written as DNA, the CDR3 is TGTGCCAGCAGTTTGGGCGGGAGGGTCTACGAGCAGTACTTC. Translation: CASSLGGRVYEQYF. The full variable domain, in which reference TRBV28 and TRBJ2-7 provide the parts outside the CDR3, is DVKVTQSSRYLVKRTGEKVFLECVQDMDHENMFWYRQDPGLGLRLIYFSYDVKMKEKGDIPEGYSVSREKKERFSLILESASTNQTSMYLCASSLGGRVYEQYFGPGTRLTVT.

The V call is TRBV6-5, the J call TRBJ1-2; possible D gene TRBD1, 6 bases. Deletions cut 6 bases from V and 4 bases from J, with 12 bases between. Germline assignment: CDR1 MNHEY and CDR2 SVGAGI. The CDR3 runs 13 residues. CDR3 nucleotide sequence: TGTGCCAGCAGACCTCAGGACAGCTATGGCTACACCTTC. Residues: CASRPQDSYGYTF.

This rearrangement joins TRBV18 to TRBJ2-2, with D tentatively TRBD1 (5 bases). Trimming stripped 8 bases from V and 4 bases from J, with 17 bases between. The length of the CDR3 is 15 residues. Per the germline V gene, CDR1 is KGHSH and CDR2 is LQKENI. The CDR3 loop is CASTGQGHLTGELFF. CDR3 nucleotides: TGTGCCAGCACGGGTCAGGGCCACCTCACCGGGGAGCTGTTTTTT.

The V gene is TRBV2, the J gene TRBJ2-7; 9 bases line up with TRBD2. The trim removed 4 bases at V and 1 base at J, leaving 11 bases unmatched. From germline, CDR1 is SNHLY and CDR2 FYNNEI. The CDR3 extends over 17 amino acids. The CDR3 loop reads CASSGKLAGIISYEQYF. CDR3 bases: TGTGCCAGCAGTGGGAAGCTAGCGGGAATTATTTCCTACGAGCAGTACTTC.

Comments on this clone: Other DNA variants within this sample encode the same CDR3. The chain couples TRBV27 to TRBJ2-3; no definite D call. V gave up 2 bases and J gave up 6 bases, with 6 bases separating them. CDR1 and CDR2 from the germline V gene are MNHEY and SMNVEV (reference sequence). The CDR3 is 12 amino acids. CDR3 residues: CASSLSGDTQYF. The DNA for the CDR3 is TGTGCCAGCAGTTTAAGTGGGGATACGCAGTATTTT.

The chain uses TRBV30 and TRBJ1-5; a possible D gene is TRBD1 (5 bases). Trimming shortened V by 2 bases and J by 2 bases, and 7 bases separated the two germline ends. The CDR3 extends over 13 amino acids. The germline gives CDR1 GTSNPN, CDR2 SVGIG (reference sequence). CDR3: CAWSKQGNQPQHF. The CDR3 DNA reads TGTGCCTGGAGTAAACAGGGCAATCAGCCCCAGCATTTT.

This clone has only one observation. The chain employs TRBV5-1 and TRBJ2-1; 7 positions match TRBD1. This CDR3 spans 15 amino acids. Germline lookup yields CDR1 SGHRS and CDR2 YFSETQ. The junction had 4 bases not matched to a gene; V was cut back by 0 bases and J by 4 bases. This CDR3 is CASSLEGRGYNEQFF. The CDR3 DNA follows: TGCGCCAGCAGCTTGGAGGGCAGGGGGTACAATGAGCAGTTCTTC.

Only a few counts were recorded for this clone. Other DNA sequences within the sample encode an identical CDR3. This chain links TRBV5-1 with TRBJ1-1, with a weak D call TRBD1 (5 bases). The ends were cut back, 4 bases at V and 4 bases at J, with 14 bases in the middle. Germline-derived CDR1 and CDR2 are SGHRS and YFSETQ. CDR3 length: 14 residues. CDR3 loop: CASSPGHEGTEAFF. DNA of the CDR3: TGCGCCAGCAGCCCAGGACATGAGGGCACTGAAGCTTTCTTT.

This clone is medium-sized within its sample. V gene TRBV27 combines with J gene TRBJ1-1; 7 bases fit TRBD1. Germline CDR1 reads MNHEY; CDR2 reads SMNVEV (reference sequence). This CDR3 contains 15 residues. Trimming at V came to 5 bases and at J to 6 bases, leaving 12 bases not matched to a gene. The CDR3 bases are TGTGCCAGCAGTCCCCGGACAGGCGGAATGGCTGAAGCTTTCTTT. Residues: CASSPRTGGMAEAFF.

The chain uses TRBV19 and TRBJ2-4; possible D gene TRBD2, 6 bases. The CDR3 extends over 13 amino acids. The V gene's germline CDR1 is LNHDA and CDR2 SQIVND (reference sequence). V lost 5 bases and J 13 bases, leaving 18 bases between the germline ends. CDR3: CASSSGTYRRQYF. The CDR3 DNA reads TGTGCCAGTAGTTCCGGGACTTACCGGAGGCAGTACTTC.